This T cell receptor (beta chain) was captured in a study of shared clonotypes between healthy human individuals. As to this clone: Its antigen is as yet unknown.

The CDR3 has 16 residues. Germline V gene sequence: CDR1 SEHNR, CDR2 FQNEAQ (reference sequence). The germline V and J ends were trimmed by 1 base and 2 bases, with 14 bases remaining between them. Study-wide results and caveats: The study found 4.5% to 5% of naive CD4 clonotypes shared across a few donors. It was the non-shared clonotypes that had lower generation probabilities than clonotypes shared by all four donors.

TCRdb keeps only in-frame clones here, not all; method: immunoSEQ multiplex PCR. The sample holds a few million clones, approximately 94% seen once. Material for sequencing was naive CD4+ T cells sorted from blood. Subset: CD45RA+ positively selected. The origin of this receptor is a man between 18 and 29 years old in good health. The gene calls are TRBV7-9 and TRBJ2-5; D is possibly TRBD1 (5 bases). The CDR3 coding sequence is TGTGCCAGCAGCTTAGACGGTACAGGACAACAAGAGACCCAGTACTTC. Translated, it gives CASSLDGTGQQETQYF.